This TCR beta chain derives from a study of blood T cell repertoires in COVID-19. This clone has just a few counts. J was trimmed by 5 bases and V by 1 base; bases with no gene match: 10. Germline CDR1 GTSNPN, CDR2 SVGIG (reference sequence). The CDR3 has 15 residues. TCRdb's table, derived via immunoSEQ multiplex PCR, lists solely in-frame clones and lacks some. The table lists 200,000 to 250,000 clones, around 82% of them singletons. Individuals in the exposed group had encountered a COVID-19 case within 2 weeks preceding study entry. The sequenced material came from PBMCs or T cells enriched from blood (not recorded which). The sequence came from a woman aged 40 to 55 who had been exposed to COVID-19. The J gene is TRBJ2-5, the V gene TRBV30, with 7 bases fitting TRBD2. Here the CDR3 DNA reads TGTGCCTGGAGTGCGGGGCCGTTGCGGGGGGAGACCCAGTACTTC. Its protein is CAWSAGPLRGETQYF.